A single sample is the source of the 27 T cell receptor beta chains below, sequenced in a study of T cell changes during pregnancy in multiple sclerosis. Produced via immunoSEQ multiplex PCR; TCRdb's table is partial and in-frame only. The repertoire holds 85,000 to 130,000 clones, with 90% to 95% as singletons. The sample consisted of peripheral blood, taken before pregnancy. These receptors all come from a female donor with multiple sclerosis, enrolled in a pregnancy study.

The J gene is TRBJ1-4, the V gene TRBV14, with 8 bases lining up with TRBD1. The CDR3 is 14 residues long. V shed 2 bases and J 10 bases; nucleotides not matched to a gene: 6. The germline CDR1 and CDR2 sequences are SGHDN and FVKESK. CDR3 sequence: CASSQTRGLAKLFF. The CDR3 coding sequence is TGTGCCAGCAGCCAAACCAGGGGGCTCGCAAAACTGTTTTTT.

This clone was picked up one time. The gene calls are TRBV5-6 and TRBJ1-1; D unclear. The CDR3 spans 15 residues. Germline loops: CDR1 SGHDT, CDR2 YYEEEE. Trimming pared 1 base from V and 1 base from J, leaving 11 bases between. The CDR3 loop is CASSLSKDRNTEAFF. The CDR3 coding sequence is TGTGCCAGCAGCTTGAGTAAAGATAGGAACACTGAAGCTTTCTTT. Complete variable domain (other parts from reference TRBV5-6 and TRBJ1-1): DAGVTQSPTHLIKTRGQQVTLRCSPKSGHDTVSWYQQALGQGPQFIFQYYEEEERQRGNFPDRFSGHQFPNYSSELNVNALLLGDSALYLCASSLSKDRNTEAFFGQGTRLTVV.

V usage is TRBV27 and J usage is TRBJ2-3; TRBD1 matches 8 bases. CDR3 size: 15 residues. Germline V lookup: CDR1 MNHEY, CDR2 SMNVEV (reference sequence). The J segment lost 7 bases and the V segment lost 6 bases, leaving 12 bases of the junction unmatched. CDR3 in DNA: TGTGCCAGCAGCACGAGGGGGACAGGCCGGAATACGCAGTATTTT. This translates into CASSTRGTGRNTQYF.

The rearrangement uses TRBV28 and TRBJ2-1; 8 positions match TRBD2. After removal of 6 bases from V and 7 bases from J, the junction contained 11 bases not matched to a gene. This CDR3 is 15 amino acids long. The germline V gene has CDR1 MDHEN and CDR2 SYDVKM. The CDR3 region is CASRLREGLRNEQFF. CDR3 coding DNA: TGTGCCAGCAGATTACGGGAGGGCCTAAGGAATGAGCAGTTCTTC. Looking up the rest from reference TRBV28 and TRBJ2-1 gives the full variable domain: DVKVTQSSRYLVKRTGEKVFLECVQDMDHENMFWYRQDPGLGLRLIYFSYDVKMKEKGDIPEGYSVSREKKERFSLILESASTNQTSMYLCASRLREGLRNEQFFGPGTRLTVL.

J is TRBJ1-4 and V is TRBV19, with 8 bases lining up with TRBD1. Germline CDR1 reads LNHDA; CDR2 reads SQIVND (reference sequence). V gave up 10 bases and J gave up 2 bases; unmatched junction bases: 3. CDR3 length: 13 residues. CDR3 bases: TGTGCCACCAGGGGGCGGACTAATGAAAAACTGTTTTTT. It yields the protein CATRGRTNEKLFF.

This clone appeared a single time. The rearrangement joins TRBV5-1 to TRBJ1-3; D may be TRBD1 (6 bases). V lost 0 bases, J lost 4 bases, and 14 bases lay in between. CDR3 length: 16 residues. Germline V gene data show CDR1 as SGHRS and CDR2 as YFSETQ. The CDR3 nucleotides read TGCGCCAGCAGCTTGGAAGGGGACAATGCGGGAAACACCATATATTTT. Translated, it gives CASSLEGDNAGNTIYF.

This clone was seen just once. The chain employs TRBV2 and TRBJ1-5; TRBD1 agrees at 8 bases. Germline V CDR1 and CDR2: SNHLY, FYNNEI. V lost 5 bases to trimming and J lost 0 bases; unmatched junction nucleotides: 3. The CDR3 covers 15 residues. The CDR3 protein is CASSPDRDSNQPQHF. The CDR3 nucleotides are TGTGCCAGCAGTCCGGACAGGGATAGCAATCAGCCCCAGCATTTT.

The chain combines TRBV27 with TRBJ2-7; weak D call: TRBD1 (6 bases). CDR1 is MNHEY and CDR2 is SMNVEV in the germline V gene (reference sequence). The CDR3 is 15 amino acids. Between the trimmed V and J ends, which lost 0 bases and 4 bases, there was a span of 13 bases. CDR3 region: CASSLSGTPEYEQYF. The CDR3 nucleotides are TGTGCCAGCAGTTTATCTGGGACACCAGAATACGAGCAGTACTTC.

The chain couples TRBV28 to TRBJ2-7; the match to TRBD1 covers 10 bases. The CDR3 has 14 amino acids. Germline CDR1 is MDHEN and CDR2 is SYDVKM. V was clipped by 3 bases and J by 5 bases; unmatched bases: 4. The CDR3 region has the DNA TGTGCCAGCAGTTTTACCGGGACAGGGGACGAGCAGTACTTC. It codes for CASSFTGTGDEQYF.

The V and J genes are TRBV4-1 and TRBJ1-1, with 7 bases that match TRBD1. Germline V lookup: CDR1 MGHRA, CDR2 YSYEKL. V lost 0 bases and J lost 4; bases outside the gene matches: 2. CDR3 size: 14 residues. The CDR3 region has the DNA TGCGCCAGCAGCCAAGACAGGGGGAGCACTGAAGCTTTCTTT. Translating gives CASSQDRGSTEAFF.

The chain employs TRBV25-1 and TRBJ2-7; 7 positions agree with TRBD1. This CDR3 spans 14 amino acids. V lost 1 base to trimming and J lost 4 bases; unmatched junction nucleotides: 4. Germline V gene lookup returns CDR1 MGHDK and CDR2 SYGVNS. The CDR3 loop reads CASSEWDSRYEQYF. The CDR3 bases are TGTGCCAGCAGTGAATGGGACAGCCGTTACGAGCAGTACTTC.

The CDR3 region is CSARGGQSAFF. CDR3 DNA sequence: TGCAGTGCTAGGGGGGGGCAGTCAGCTTTCTTT. This rearrangement joins TRBV20-1 to TRBJ1-1; D is perhaps TRBD1 (6 bases). Per the germline V gene, CDR1 is DFQATT and CDR2 is SNEGSKA (reference sequence). This CDR3 is built from 11 residues. V lost 3 bases and J 10 bases, leaving 12 bases between the germline ends.

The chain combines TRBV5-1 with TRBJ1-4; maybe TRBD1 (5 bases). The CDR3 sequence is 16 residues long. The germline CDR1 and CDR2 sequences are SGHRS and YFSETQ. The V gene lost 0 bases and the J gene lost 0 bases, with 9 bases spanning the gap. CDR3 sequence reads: CASSLGDRATNEKLFF. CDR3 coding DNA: TGCGCCAGCAGCTTGGGTGACAGAGCAACTAATGAAAAACTGTTTTTT.

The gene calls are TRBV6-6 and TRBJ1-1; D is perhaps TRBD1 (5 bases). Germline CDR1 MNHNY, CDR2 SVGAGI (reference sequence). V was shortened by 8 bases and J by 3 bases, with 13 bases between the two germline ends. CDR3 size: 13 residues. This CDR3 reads CASAAGGDTEAFF. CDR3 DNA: TGTGCCAGCGCGGCGGGGGGAGACACTGAAGCTTTCTTT.

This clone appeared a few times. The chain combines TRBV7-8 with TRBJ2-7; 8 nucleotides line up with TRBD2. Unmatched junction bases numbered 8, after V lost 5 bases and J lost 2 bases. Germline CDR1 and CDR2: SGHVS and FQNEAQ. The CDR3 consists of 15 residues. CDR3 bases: TGTGCCAGCAGCCTGGTAGCGGGATTCACCTACGAGCAGTACTTC. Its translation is CASSLVAGFTYEQYF. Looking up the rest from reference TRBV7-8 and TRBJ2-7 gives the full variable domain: GAGVSQSPRYKVAKRGQDVALRCDPISGHVSLFWYQQALGQGPEFLTYFQNEAQLDKSGLPSDRFFAERPEGSVSTLKIQRTQQEDSAVYLCASSLVAGFTYEQYFGPGTRLTVT.

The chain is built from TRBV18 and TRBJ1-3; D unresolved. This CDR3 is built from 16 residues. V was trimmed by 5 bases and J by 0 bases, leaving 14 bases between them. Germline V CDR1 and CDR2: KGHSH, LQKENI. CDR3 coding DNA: TGTGCCAGCTCATACCTTGACGGAGGCTCTGGAAACACCATATATTTT. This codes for CASSYLDGGSGNTIYF.

Written as DNA, the CDR3 is TGCGCCAGCAGTTTGACAGGGAGGGGACTAGCGGGAGACCAAGAGACCCAGTACTTC. It encodes CASSLTGRGLAGDQETQYF. V usage is TRBV10-2 and J usage is TRBJ2-5; TRBD2 matches at 14 bases. This CDR3 spans 19 amino acids. The V gene end was trimmed by 5 bases and the J gene end by 0 bases; junction bases not matched to a gene: 11. The germline gives CDR1 WSHSY, CDR2 SAAADI.

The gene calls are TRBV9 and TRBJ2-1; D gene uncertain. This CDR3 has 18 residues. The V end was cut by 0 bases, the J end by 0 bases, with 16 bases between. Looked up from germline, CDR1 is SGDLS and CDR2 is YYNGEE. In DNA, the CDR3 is TGTGCCAGCAGCGTAGGTCGGCGCGGAGCGAGCTCCTACAATGAGCAGTTCTTC. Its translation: CASSVGRRGASSYNEQFF.

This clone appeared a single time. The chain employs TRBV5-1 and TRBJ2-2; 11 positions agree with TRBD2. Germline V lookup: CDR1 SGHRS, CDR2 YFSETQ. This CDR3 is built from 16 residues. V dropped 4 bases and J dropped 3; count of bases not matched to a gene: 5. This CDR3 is CASSGIAGGHTGELFF. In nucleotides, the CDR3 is TGCGCCAGCAGCGGGATAGCGGGAGGGCACACCGGGGAGCTGTTTTTT.

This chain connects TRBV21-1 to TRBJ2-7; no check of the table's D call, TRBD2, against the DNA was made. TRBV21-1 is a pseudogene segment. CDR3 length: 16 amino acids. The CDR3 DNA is TGTGCCAGCAGCAAAGGCCGGCGGGAGGGCTCCTACGAGCAGTACTTC. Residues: CASSKGRREGSYEQYF.

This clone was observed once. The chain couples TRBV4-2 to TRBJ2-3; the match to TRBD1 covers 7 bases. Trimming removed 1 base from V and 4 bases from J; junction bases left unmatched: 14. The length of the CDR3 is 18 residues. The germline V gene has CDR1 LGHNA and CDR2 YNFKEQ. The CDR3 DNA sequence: TGTGCCAGCAGCCAAGGGAGATCTCGGGACAGAATTTCAGATACGCAGTATTTT. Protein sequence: CASSQGRSRDRISDTQYF.

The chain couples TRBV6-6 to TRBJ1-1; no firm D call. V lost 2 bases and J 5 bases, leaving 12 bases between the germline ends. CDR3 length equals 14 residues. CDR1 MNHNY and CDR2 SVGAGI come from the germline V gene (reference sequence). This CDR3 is CASSYLGLGTEAFF. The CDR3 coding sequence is TGTGCCAGCAGTTACCTGGGTCTCGGGACTGAAGCTTTCTTT.

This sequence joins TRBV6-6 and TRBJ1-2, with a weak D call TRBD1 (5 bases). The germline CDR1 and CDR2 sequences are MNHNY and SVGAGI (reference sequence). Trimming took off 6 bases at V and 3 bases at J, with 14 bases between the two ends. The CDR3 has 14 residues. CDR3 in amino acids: CASSQVTVYYGYTF. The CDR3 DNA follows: TGTGCCAGCAGCCAAGTGACAGTATACTATGGCTACACCTTC.

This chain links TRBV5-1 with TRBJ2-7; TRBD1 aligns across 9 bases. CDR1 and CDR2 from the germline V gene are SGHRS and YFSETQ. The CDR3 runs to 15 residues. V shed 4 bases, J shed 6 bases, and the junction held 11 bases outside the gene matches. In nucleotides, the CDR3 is TGCGCCAGCAGCCCCGGGGACAGGGAAATGCTCGAGCAGTACTTC. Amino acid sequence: CASSPGDREMLEQYF. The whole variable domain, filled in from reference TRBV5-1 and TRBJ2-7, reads KAGVTQTPRYLIKTRGQQVTLSCSPISGHRSVSWYQQTPGQGLQFLFEYFSETQRNKGNFPGRFSGRQFSNSRSEMNVSTLELGDSALYLCASSPGDREMLEQYFGPGTRLTVT.

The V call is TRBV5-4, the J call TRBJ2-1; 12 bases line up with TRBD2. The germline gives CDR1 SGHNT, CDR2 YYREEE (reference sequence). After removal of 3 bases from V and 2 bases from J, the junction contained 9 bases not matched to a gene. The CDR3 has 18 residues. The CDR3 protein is CASSSPGLAGSPYNEQFF. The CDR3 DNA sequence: TGTGCCAGCAGCTCCCCTGGACTAGCGGGATCTCCCTACAATGAGCAGTTCTTC. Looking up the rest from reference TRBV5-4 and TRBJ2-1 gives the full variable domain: ETGVTQSPTHLIKTRGQQVTLRCSSQSGHNTVSWYQQALGQGPQFIFQYYREEENGRGNFPPRFSGLQFPNYSSELNVNALELDDSALYLCASSSPGLAGSPYNEQFFGPGTRLTVL.

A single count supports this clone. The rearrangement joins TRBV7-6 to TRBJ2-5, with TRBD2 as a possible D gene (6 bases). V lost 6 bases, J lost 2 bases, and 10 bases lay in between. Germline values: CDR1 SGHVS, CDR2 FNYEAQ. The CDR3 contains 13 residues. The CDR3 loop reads CASREGKQETQYF. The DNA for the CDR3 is TGTGCCAGCAGGGAGGGGAAACAAGAGACCCAGTACTTC.

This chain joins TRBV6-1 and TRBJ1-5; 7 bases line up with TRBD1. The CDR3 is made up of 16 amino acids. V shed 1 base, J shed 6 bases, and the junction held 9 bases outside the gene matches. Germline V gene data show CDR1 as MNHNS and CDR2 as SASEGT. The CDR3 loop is CASSEDFEGAGQPQHF. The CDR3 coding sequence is TGTGCCAGCAGTGAAGACTTTGAGGGGGCTGGTCAGCCCCAGCATTTT.